The clone carrying this T cell receptor beta chain was seen a single time. Its specificity is not known. Every subset's genomic DNA went evenly onto several immunoSEQ plates. The sequenced material, unsorted PBMC DNA, was run on ten immunoSEQ deep assay plates. Some clones are missing from TCRdb's copy, which holds only in-frame ones; the method was immunoSEQ multiplex PCR. In the table there are about half a million clones, 70% to 85% of which are singletons. This sample was included in a study of shared clonotypes between healthy human individuals. The study's findings and limits: How much donors shared clonotypes was expected to be affected by sequencing depth.

This CDR3 spans 16 amino acids. The germline V gene has CDR1 SGDLS and CDR2 YYNGEE. Trimming stripped 5 bases from V and 8 bases from J, with 22 bases between. This receptor was taken from a woman in her thirties or forties in good health. Some clones in this sample may be carry-over from other donors' samples. This sequence joins TRBV9 and TRBJ1-4; D is undetermined. The specimen was PBMCs. The CDR3 region is CASSPTAGTVYEKLFF. The CDR3 DNA follows: TGTGCCAGCAGTCCTACCGCTGGCACCGTTTACGAAAAACTGTTTTTT.